Below are 29 T cell receptor beta chains sequenced from a single sample in a study of radiotherapy plus CTLA-4 blockade in lung cancer. The assay was immunoSEQ multiplex PCR, and TCRdb's table has in-frame clones only and misses some. Here the sample spans tens of thousands of clones, around 76% being singletons. This material consisted of peripheral blood, taken from a patient treated with radiotherapy plus ipilimumab. The receptors were sampled from a human donor with non-small cell lung cancer who had a partial response to radiotherapy plus ipilimumab. Some clones in this sample may be carry-over from other donors' samples.

The genes are TRBV10-2 and TRBJ2-7, with D hard to call. CDR1 and CDR2 from the germline V gene are WSHSY and SAAADI. The CDR3 spans 12 residues. V was pared by 6 bases and J by 5 bases, with 11 bases between. The CDR3 region is CASSLISNEQYF. The CDR3, as DNA: TGCGCCAGCAGCCTCATATCTAACGAGCAGTACTTC.

The J gene is TRBJ2-7, the V gene TRBV7-9; the D gene is possibly TRBD1 (6 bases). Trimming removed 5 bases from V and 7 bases from J, with 15 bases in between. Germline CDR1 SEHNR, CDR2 FQNEAQ (reference sequence). CDR3 length: 13 amino acids. CDR3 DNA sequence: TGTGCCAGCAGCCTGACAGGTGTGGGGGAGCAGTACTTC. As protein: CASSLTGVGEQYF.

The CDR3 nucleotides read TGTGCCAGCAGTTACTCGACGGGGAGGGCAGATACGCAGTATTTT. This codes for CASSYSTGRADTQYF. The rearrangement uses TRBV6-5 and TRBJ2-3; 7 nucleotides agree with TRBD2. The germline V gene has CDR1 MNHEY and CDR2 SVGAGI. With V trimmed by 0 bases and J by 4 bases, 4 bases remained unmatched. The CDR3 has 15 amino acids.

This clone was seen just once. The chain is built from TRBV11-2 and TRBJ2-5; 7 nucleotides agree with TRBD1. The CDR3 loop spans 16 amino acids. Germline CDR1 and CDR2: SGHAT and FQNNGV. Trimming removed 5 bases from V and 1 base from J; junction bases left unmatched: 10. The CDR3 here is CASSNPLGQSQETQYF. As DNA, the CDR3 is TGTGCCAGCAGCAACCCTTTGGGACAGTCCCAAGAGACCCAGTACTTC.

In DNA form, the CDR3 reads TGTGCCAGCAGCCGAGACAGGGGCGAAAAACTGTTTTTT. This gives the protein CASSRDRGEKLFF. The rearrangement joins TRBV7-9 to TRBJ1-4; TRBD1 matches 8 bases. V was pared by 5 bases and J by 8 bases, with 4 bases of the junction left unmatched. In germline, CDR1 is SEHNR, CDR2 FQNEAQ (reference sequence). The CDR3 is 13 residues long.

The chain recombines TRBV4-1 with TRBJ1-2, with a possible D match to TRBD1 (5 bases). Germline lookup yields CDR1 MGHRA and CDR2 YSYEKL. The CDR3 totals 13 residues. The V end lost 1 base, the J end lost 8 bases, and 11 bases lay between the germline ends. The CDR3 coding sequence is TGCGCCAGCAGCCAAGTAACGGGGGGGGGCTACACCTTC. Translation gives CASSQVTGGGYTF.

The chain recombines TRBV7-8 with TRBJ2-5, with D tentatively TRBD1 (5 bases). V lost 1 base, J lost 5 bases, and 8 bases lay in between. The CDR3 covers 13 residues. Germline V lookup: CDR1 SGHVS, CDR2 FQNEAQ. For the CDR3, the DNA is TGTGCCAGCAGCTTAGGACAGAGGGAGACCCAGTACTTC. Its protein product is CASSLGQRETQYF.

The chain couples TRBV4-3 to TRBJ1-6; 8 bases are shared with TRBD1. CDR1 LGHNA and CDR2 YSLEER come from the germline V gene. The CDR3 loop spans 15 amino acids. V lost 3 bases to trimming and J lost 9 bases; unmatched junction nucleotides: 7. In DNA, the CDR3 is TGCGCCAGCAGCCAGGACAGGGTAGCTTTTTCACCCCTCCACTTT. Amino acids: CASSQDRVAFSPLHF.

The genes are TRBV2 and TRBJ1-2; no reliable D call. Per germline, CDR1 SNHLY and CDR2 FYNNEI. The CDR3 has 17 residues. V was cut by 5 bases and J by 0 bases, with 19 bases left in between. This chain's CDR3 is CASSTSKREGTNYGYTF. The CDR3 bases are TGTGCCAGCAGTACCTCGAAGAGGGAGGGTACTAACTATGGCTACACCTTC.

The chain joins TRBV6-5 to TRBJ2-1; D might be TRBD1 (5 bases). Looked up from germline, CDR1 is MNHEY and CDR2 is SVGAGI. This CDR3 has 11 amino acids. V was clipped by 6 bases and J by 15 bases, with 15 bases between them. For the CDR3, the DNA is TGTGCCAGCAGCCAGGGCGTCGGTCCGTTCTTC. It is translated as CASSQGVGPFF.

This clone was observed a single time. V is TRBV18 and J is TRBJ2-2; TRBD2 matches at 11 bases. V was pared by 3 bases and J by 4 bases, with 4 bases of the junction left unmatched. Per germline, CDR1 KGHSH and CDR2 LQKENI. This CDR3 comprises 16 residues. CDR3 DNA: TGTGCCAGCTCACCGGCGCTAGCGGGAGGCACCGGGGAGCTGTTTTTT. This sequence encodes CASSPALAGGTGELFF.

This clone was recorded once. This chain connects TRBV5-1 to TRBJ1-4; 10 bases align to TRBD1. J lost 8 bases, V lost 4 bases, and 5 bases had no gene match. Germline V CDR1 and CDR2: SGHRS, YFSETQ. This CDR3 has 14 residues. This chain's CDR3 is CASSHGQGGEKLFF. In DNA form, the CDR3 reads TGCGCCAGCAGCCACGGACAGGGGGGGGAAAAACTGTTTTTT.

The chain couples TRBV2 to TRBJ1-5, with 9 bases matching TRBD1. Germline V CDR1 and CDR2: SNHLY, FYNNEI. The CDR3 length is 15 residues. The junction had 5 bases not matched to a gene; V was cut back by 6 bases and J by 2 bases. The DNA of the CDR3 is TGTGCCAGCAGCCAAACAGGGGGCGGCAATCAGCCCCAGCATTTT. Amino acid sequence: CASSQTGGGNQPQHF.

V is TRBV7-9 and J is TRBJ2-3, with a tentative D call TRBD2 (7 bases). Trimming pared 1 base from V and 6 bases from J, leaving 20 bases between. CDR1 SEHNR and CDR2 FQNEAQ come from the germline V gene (reference sequence). The CDR3 sequence is 17 residues long. This CDR3 reads CASSLGGGGAQGDTQYF. For the CDR3, the DNA is TGTGCCAGCAGCTTAGGTGGCGGGGGCGCTCAAGGGGATACGCAGTATTTT. The full variable domain, with the rest looked up from reference TRBV7-9 and TRBJ2-3, is DTGVSQNPRHKITKRGQNVTFRCDPISEHNRLYWYRQTLGQGPEFLTYFQNEAQLEKSRLLSDRFSAERPKGSFSTLEIQRTEQGDSAMYLCASSLGGGGAQGDTQYFGPGTRLTVL.

The gene calls are TRBV7-7 and TRBJ2-5; possibly TRBD2 for D (5 bases). Germline CDR1 is SSHAT and CDR2 is FNYEAQ (reference sequence). CDR3 length: 14 amino acids. V was clipped by 5 bases and J by 2 bases, with 12 bases between them. The chain's CDR3 is CASSPVGGQETQYF. DNA of the CDR3: TGTGCCAGCAGCCCTGTGGGCGGGCAAGAGACCCAGTACTTC.

V is TRBV7-2 and J is TRBJ2-3; D remains unclear. Per germline, CDR1 SGHTA and CDR2 FQGNSA. V lost 5 bases, J lost 4 bases, and 7 bases lay in between. The CDR3 length is 12 residues. The CDR3 nucleotides are TGTGCCAGCAGCCTCGCGGCAGATACGCAGTATTTT. It translates to CASSLAADTQYF.

CDR3 bases: TGCGCCAGCAGCCAGGGCCCCCTGGGGGGATCCTCCTACGAGCAGTACTTC. This gives the protein CASSQGPLGGSSYEQYF. This chain connects TRBV4-1 to TRBJ2-7; D may be TRBD2 (6 bases). V lost 3 bases, J lost 0 bases, and 18 bases lay in between. This CDR3 has 17 residues. CDR1 MGHRA and CDR2 YSYEKL come from the germline V gene.

This chain uses TRBV5-1 with TRBJ2-6; weak D call: TRBD1 (6 bases). The V end was cut by 0 bases, the J end by 0 bases, with 13 bases between. The CDR3 runs to 18 residues. CDR1 is SGHRS, CDR2 YFSETQ, per germline. The CDR3 protein is CASSLDETGVSGANVLTF. The CDR3 DNA reads TGCGCCAGCAGCTTGGACGAGACAGGTGTCTCTGGGGCCAACGTCCTGACTTTC.

The CDR3 DNA follows: TGCAGTGCTAGAGTAGCAGAGACCCAGTACTTC. Its protein product is CSARVAETQYF. The chain couples TRBV20-1 to TRBJ2-5; the D is unclear. Germline loops: CDR1 DFQATT, CDR2 SNEGSKA (reference sequence). Trimming left V 1 base short and J 4 bases short, with 4 bases between. The CDR3 consists of 11 residues.

This clone occurred once. J is TRBJ2-5 and V is TRBV9; maybe TRBD1 (6 bases). Trimming shortened V by 2 bases and J by 5 bases, and 13 bases separated the two germline ends. Germline V gene lookup returns CDR1 SGDLS and CDR2 YYNGEE. CDR3 size: 14 residues. The CDR3 coding sequence is TGTGCCAGCAGCGTGGTGGGGGCCGGGGAGACCCAGTACTTC. Residues: CASSVVGAGETQYF. Full variable domain (remainder filled in from reference TRBV9 and TRBJ2-5): DSGVTQTPKHLITATGQRVTLRCSPRSGDLSVYWYQQSLDQGLQFLIQYYNGEERAKGNILERFSAQQFPDLHSELNLSSLELGDSALYFCASSVVGAGETQYFGPGTRLLVL.

This chain joins TRBV5-1 and TRBJ2-7; no clear D. Germline V gives CDR1 SGHRS, CDR2 YFSETQ. The ends were cut back, 0 bases at V and 7 bases at J, with 8 bases in the middle. The CDR3 is 12 amino acids. The CDR3: CASSLDAREQYF. CDR3 bases: TGCGCCAGCAGCTTGGACGCTAGAGAGCAGTACTTC.

The V call is TRBV5-1, the J call TRBJ2-2, with 11 bases that match TRBD1. Germline trimming cut 4 bases from V and 12 bases from J; bases unmatched to any gene: 11. The germline V gene encodes CDR1 SGHRS and CDR2 YFSETQ. The CDR3 consists of 15 residues. This CDR3 reads CASSTDRGQSRQLFF. CDR3 DNA: TGCGCCAGCAGCACGGACAGGGGGCAAAGCAGGCAGCTGTTTTTT.

The rearrangement links TRBV28 to TRBJ2-7, with 8 bases identical to TRBD2. The CDR3 runs 14 residues. Germline V gene sequence: CDR1 MDHEN, CDR2 SYDVKM. With V trimmed by 5 bases and J by 3 bases, 6 bases remained unmatched. The CDR3 sequence is CASSVLAGLYEQYF. The CDR3 bases are TGTGCCAGCAGTGTTCTAGCGGGCCTCTACGAGCAGTACTTC.

The chain couples TRBV5-1 to TRBJ2-2; perhaps TRBD2 as D (5 bases). Germline CDR1 is SGHRS and CDR2 is YFSETQ. The V and J ends lost 0 bases and 1 base respectively, with 7 bases between them. This CDR3 contains 15 residues. CDR3 residues: CASSLGTLNTGELFF. CDR3 DNA sequence: TGCGCCAGCAGCTTGGGGACTTTGAACACCGGGGAGCTGTTTTTT.

The V gene is TRBV7-3, the J gene TRBJ2-3; 7 positions agree with TRBD1. The CDR3 is 15 amino acids. Trimming took 0 bases from V and 8 from J; bases not matched to a gene: 8. Germline V gene sequence: CDR1 SGHTA, CDR2 FQGTGA. The CDR3 DNA follows: TGTGCCAGCAGCTTAACAGGGGACAGTTCGACTACGCAGTATTTT. This encodes CASSLTGDSSTTQYF.

The CDR3: CASSPLLAGTDTQYF. CDR3 bases: TGTGCCAGCAGCCCCCTCCTAGCGGGAACAGATACGCAGTATTTT. V usage is TRBV14 and J usage is TRBJ2-3; 9 bases line up with TRBD2. The ends lost 4 bases at V and 3 bases at J; junction bases unmatched: 5. Germline CDR1 and CDR2: SGHDN and FVKESK. This CDR3 contains 15 residues.

This chain's CDR3 is CAIGKGDSYEQYF. CDR3 DNA sequence: TGTGCCATCGGGAAGGGGGACTCCTACGAGCAGTACTTC. This chain uses TRBV10-3 with TRBJ2-7; D perhaps matches TRBD1 (6 bases). V dropped 8 bases and J dropped 0 bases, with 11 bases sitting between them. CDR1 ENHRY and CDR2 SYGVKD come from the germline V gene. CDR3 length: 13 amino acids.

The chain uses TRBV7-6 and TRBJ2-1; 11 positions agree with TRBD2. Germline values: CDR1 SGHVS, CDR2 FNYEAQ. Trimming cost V 6 bases and J 5 bases; bases outside gene matches: 6. The CDR3 has 15 residues. CDR3 sequence reads: CASSQAGLADNEQFF. The CDR3 bases are TGTGCCAGCAGTCAGGCGGGACTAGCGGACAATGAGCAGTTCTTC.

J is TRBJ2-2 and V is TRBV7-2; D call uncertain. Germline values: CDR1 SGHTA, CDR2 FQGNSA. The CDR3 totals 14 residues. V lost 6 bases to trimming and J lost 4 bases, with 12 bases between them. CDR3 amino acids: CASRSAGRTGELFF. For the CDR3, the DNA is TGTGCCAGCAGGTCCGCTGGGCGCACCGGGGAGCTGTTTTTT.